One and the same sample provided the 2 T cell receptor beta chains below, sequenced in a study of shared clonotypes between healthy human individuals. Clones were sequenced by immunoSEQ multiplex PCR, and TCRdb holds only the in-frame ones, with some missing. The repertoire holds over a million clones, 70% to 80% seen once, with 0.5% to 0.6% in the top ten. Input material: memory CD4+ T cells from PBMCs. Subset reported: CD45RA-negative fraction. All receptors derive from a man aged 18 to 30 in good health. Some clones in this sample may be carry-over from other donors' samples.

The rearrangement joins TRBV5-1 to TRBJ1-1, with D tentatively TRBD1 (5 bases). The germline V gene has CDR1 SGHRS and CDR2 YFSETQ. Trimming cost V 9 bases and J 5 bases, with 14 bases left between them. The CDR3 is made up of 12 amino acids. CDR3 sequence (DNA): TGCGCCACCTCGGACCCAGGGACTGAAGCTTTCTTT. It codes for CATSDPGTEAFF.

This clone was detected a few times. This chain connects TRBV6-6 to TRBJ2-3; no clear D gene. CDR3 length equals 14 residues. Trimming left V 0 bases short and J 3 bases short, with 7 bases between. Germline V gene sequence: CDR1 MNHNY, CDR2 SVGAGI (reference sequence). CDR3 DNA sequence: TGTGCCAGCAGTTACTCGTTCGGTACAGATACGCAGTATTTT. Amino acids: CASSYSFGTDTQYF.